This entry lists 23 T cell receptor beta chains sequenced from one sample in a study of cytomegalovirus exposure and HLA in healthy donors. PCR used 60 Vbeta primers and 13 Jbeta primers. Here immunoSEQ multiplex PCR was the method, and the copy in TCRdb shows in-frame clones only, minus some. The sample has over 150,000 clones, about 80% seen once. Sequenced sample: PBMCs. The receptors derive from a woman between 45 and 60 years old in good health and CMV-seronegative.

The gene calls are TRBV5-6 and TRBJ2-5; 10 positions match TRBD2. The CDR3 runs 17 residues. The trim removed 0 bases at V and 4 bases at J, leaving 9 bases unmatched. Germline CDR1 reads SGHDT; CDR2 reads YYEEEE. CDR3 region: CASSLEAGGLSLETQYF. For the CDR3, the DNA is TGTGCCAGCAGCTTGGAAGCGGGGGGGTTGTCGTTAGAGACCCAGTACTTC.

This clone is classed as medium-sized (0.01 to 0.1%). The chain is built from TRBV6-4 and TRBJ2-1; 10 bases match TRBD1. The ends lost 5 bases at V and 2 bases at J; junction bases unmatched: 3. The length of the CDR3 is 15 residues. From germline, CDR1 is MRHNA and CDR2 SNTAGT. CDR3 coding DNA: TGTGCCAGCAGTCGGGGACAGGGGACCTACAATGAGCAGTTCTTC. It is translated as CASSRGQGTYNEQFF.

The J gene is TRBJ1-6, the V gene TRBV4-3; TRBD1 matches at 7 bases. This CDR3 is built from 16 residues. CDR1 and CDR2 (germline): LGHNA, YSLEER. V gave up 2 bases and J gave up 8 bases; unmatched junction bases: 9. The DNA of the CDR3 is TGCGCCAGCAGCCAACTAATCGACAGGGAGGATTCACCCCTCCACTTT. The encoded protein is CASSQLIDREDSPLHF.

The rearrangement uses TRBV14 and TRBJ2-7; 9 bases match TRBD1. The CDR3 sequence is 16 residues long. Germline lookup yields CDR1 SGHDN and CDR2 FVKESK. V shed 1 base, J shed 5 bases, and the junction held 9 bases outside the gene matches. CDR3 DNA sequence: TGTGCCAGCAGCCAAGTATTGGGACAGGGTGACAACGAGCAGTACTTC. Translated: CASSQVLGQGDNEQYF.

The chain joins TRBV28 to TRBJ1-2; tentative D call: TRBD1 (6 bases). Looked up from germline, CDR1 is MDHEN and CDR2 is SYDVKM. Trimming removed 9 bases from V and 3 bases from J, with 17 bases in between. The CDR3 spans 14 residues. As DNA, the CDR3 is TGTGCCAGTATCGAGGGGGGGTCGGACTATGGCTACACCTTC. This codes for CASIEGGSDYGYTF.

This sequence joins TRBV5-4 and TRBJ1-4; D perhaps matches TRBD1 (5 bases). Germline-derived CDR1 and CDR2 are SGHNT and YYREEE (reference sequence). The V end was cut by 3 bases, the J end by 6 bases, with 9 bases between. The CDR3 has 13 amino acids. The CDR3: CASSWTSDEKLFF. The CDR3 DNA reads as TGTGCCAGCAGCTGGACATCTGATGAAAAACTGTTTTTT. Variable domain in full (rest from reference TRBV5-4 and TRBJ1-4): ETGVTQSPTHLIKTRGQQVTLRCSSQSGHNTVSWYQQALGQGPQFIFQYYREEENGRGNFPPRFSGLQFPNYSSELNVNALELDDSALYLCASSWTSDEKLFFGSGTQLSVL.

J is TRBJ1-4 and V is TRBV7-8; no definite D call. Germline V lookup: CDR1 SGHVS, CDR2 FQNEAQ. The CDR3 is 13 amino acids. Trimming cost V 8 bases and J 4 bases, with 11 bases left between them. The CDR3 protein is CASAGSVNEKLFF. The CDR3 bases are TGTGCCAGCGCCGGGTCAGTTAATGAAAAACTGTTTTTT.

The chain is built from TRBV7-9 and TRBJ2-7, with D tentatively TRBD2 (6 bases). This CDR3 region has 15 residues. Germline CDR1 and CDR2: SEHNR and FQNEAQ (reference sequence). Trimming left V 1 base short and J 6 bases short, with 16 bases between. For the CDR3, the DNA is TGTGCCAGCAGCTTAGACGGGAGCTATGGGGCCGAGCAGTACTTC. Amino acid sequence: CASSLDGSYGAEQYF.

This clone was counted a few times. CDR3 sequence: CASSGRQGEITKNIQYF. As DNA, the CDR3 is TGTGCCAGCAGCGGGCGACAGGGGGAAATTACCAAAAACATTCAGTACTTC. This chain links TRBV7-9 with TRBJ2-4; 9 nucleotides line up with TRBD1. The CDR3 spans 17 residues. J gave up 2 bases and V 5 bases, and 10 bases lay outside the gene matches. CDR1 and CDR2 (germline): SEHNR, FQNEAQ (reference sequence). The whole variable domain, remainder taken from reference TRBV7-9 and TRBJ2-4, is DTGVSQNPRHKITKRGQNVTFRCDPISEHNRLYWYRQTLGQGPEFLTYFQNEAQLEKSRLLSDRFSAERPKGSFSTLEIQRTEQGDSAMYLCASSGRQGEITKNIQYFGAGTRLSVL.

The chain links TRBV11-3 to TRBJ2-1; a possible D gene is TRBD1 (5 bases). Germline values: CDR1 SGHNT, CDR2 YENEEA. CDR3 length: 13 residues. V lost 5 bases, J lost 9 bases, and 14 bases lay in between. In DNA form, the CDR3 reads TGTGCCAGCAGCCGAGGCAGGGCAGGTGAGCAGTTCTTC. This sequence encodes CASSRGRAGEQFF.

The chain uses TRBV10-1 and TRBJ1-1; D is perhaps TRBD1 (5 bases). The germline gives CDR1 WNHNN, CDR2 SYGVQD (reference sequence). This CDR3 has 13 amino acids. Trimming cost V 6 bases and J 4 bases, with 12 bases left between them. In DNA, the CDR3 is TGCGCCAGCAGCGCGCCGGGGGGCACTGAAGCTTTCTTT. Protein sequence: CASSAPGGTEAFF.

This chain joins TRBV9 and TRBJ2-3, with D possibly TRBD2 on 5 matching bases. This CDR3 region has 18 residues. Trimming removed 0 bases at V and 1 base at J, with 18 bases between. Per the germline V gene, CDR1 is SGDLS and CDR2 is YYNGEE. CDR3 sequence reads: CASSVEWTLGQGTDTQYF. The CDR3 DNA sequence: TGTGCCAGCAGCGTAGAGTGGACTCTGGGCCAGGGCACAGATACGCAGTATTTT.

The V and J genes are TRBV18 and TRBJ2-2; TRBD2 is a possible D gene (6 bases). V dropped 6 bases and J dropped 7 bases, with 12 bases sitting between them. The CDR3 sequence is 13 residues long. CDR1 is KGHSH, CDR2 LQKENI, per germline. CDR3 sequence (DNA): TGTGCCAGCTCCCGGGAGACTTTCGGGGAGCTGTTTTTT. It codes for CASSRETFGELFF.

The V gene is TRBV6-6, the J gene TRBJ1-2, with D perhaps TRBD1 (5 bases). Germline V gene data show CDR1 as MNHNY and CDR2 as SVGAGI (reference sequence). Trimming left V 7 bases short and J 3 bases short, with 9 bases between. This CDR3 region has 12 residues. CDR3 sequence reads: CASNAGHYGYTF. The CDR3 DNA sequence: TGTGCCAGCAACGCAGGGCACTATGGCTACACCTTC.

The chain uses TRBV20-1 and TRBJ1-2; D might be TRBD1 (6 bases). Germline values: CDR1 DFQATT, CDR2 SNEGSKA (reference sequence). The CDR3 length is 11 residues. In DNA form, the CDR3 reads TGCACTTATTCCGTAAGGGGGGGCTACACCTTC. Translation: CTYSVRGGYTF.

This clone occurred a few times. J is TRBJ1-2 and V is TRBV28; D is undetermined. This CDR3 comprises 15 residues. V lost 5 bases and J 0 bases, leaving 13 bases between the germline ends. Germline V lookup: CDR1 MDHEN, CDR2 SYDVKM. In DNA form, the CDR3 reads TGTGCCAGCAGTCCCGCCGGACTCTCTAACTATGGCTACACCTTC. Its protein product is CASSPAGLSNYGYTF.

The chain employs TRBV19 and TRBJ2-1, with 9 nucleotides matching TRBD1. The length of the CDR3 is 15 residues. V was clipped by 6 bases and J by 3 bases; unmatched bases: 6. Germline CDR1 reads LNHDA; CDR2 reads SQIVND (reference sequence). Here the CDR3 DNA reads TGTGCCAGTAGACTCGGGGGACAGGGCTACAATGAGCAGTTCTTC. Its translation is CASRLGGQGYNEQFF.

V gene TRBV6-4 combines with J gene TRBJ2-2; 9 nucleotides match TRBD2. Germline assignment: CDR1 MRHNA and CDR2 SNTAGT. V was pared by 7 bases and J by 3 bases, with 6 bases of the junction left unmatched. The CDR3 has 15 residues. The chain's CDR3 is CASTQAGGHTGELFF. The CDR3 DNA follows: TGTGCCAGCACCCAAGCGGGAGGACACACCGGGGAGCTGTTTTTT.

The chain employs TRBV28 and TRBJ1-2; the D gene is possibly TRBD1 (6 bases). Germline CDR1 is MDHEN and CDR2 is SYDVKM. The CDR3 sequence is 12 residues long. The V and J ends lost 8 bases and 8 bases respectively, with 15 bases between them. The CDR3 DNA reads TGTGCCAGCGAAGACAGGTTGAGGGGCTACACCTTC. This sequence encodes CASEDRLRGYTF.

The chain is built from TRBV7-2 and TRBJ2-1, with TRBD1 matching over 10 bases. The length of the CDR3 is 16 residues. The ends lost 7 bases at V and 5 bases at J; junction bases unmatched: 11. Germline V gene lookup returns CDR1 SGHTA and CDR2 FQGNSA. The CDR3: CASMIRDRGYNNEQFF. The CDR3 nucleotides read TGTGCCAGCATGATCCGGGACAGGGGATACAACAATGAGCAGTTCTTC.

CDR3 residues: CASSEQGTGELFF. Written as DNA, the CDR3 is TGTGCCAGCAGTGAACAGGGAACCGGGGAGCTGTTTTTT. The chain is built from TRBV2 and TRBJ2-2; weak D call: TRBD1 (5 bases). Per germline, CDR1 SNHLY and CDR2 FYNNEI. The length of the CDR3 is 13 residues. V lost 2 bases and J 5 bases, leaving 6 bases between the germline ends. Together with reference TRBV2 and TRBJ2-2, the CDR3 gives the full variable domain: EPEVTQTPSHQVTQMGQEVILRCVPISNHLYFYWYRQILGQKVEFLVSFYNNEISEKSEIFDDQFSVERPDGSNFTLKIRSTKLEDSAMYFCASSEQGTGELFFGEGSRLTVL.

The chain links TRBV11-3 to TRBJ1-6, with a weak D call TRBD1 (6 bases). Germline V gene sequence: CDR1 SGHNT, CDR2 YENEEA. The CDR3 runs to 14 residues. V dropped 1 base and J dropped 6 bases, with 7 bases sitting between them. In DNA form, the CDR3 reads TGTGCCAGCAGCTTAGGGACAGTTAATTCACCCCTCCACTTT. It encodes CASSLGTVNSPLHF. Complete variable domain (other parts from reference TRBV11-3 and TRBJ1-6): EAGVVQSPRYKIIEKKQPVAFWCNPISGHNTLYWYLQNLGQGPELLIRYENEEAVDDSQLPKDRFSAERLKGVDSTLKIQPAELGDSAVYLCASSLGTVNSPLHFGNGTRLTVT.

The V call is TRBV28, the J call TRBJ1-1; 9 positions match TRBD1. V was clipped by 5 bases and J by 1 base; unmatched bases: 2. CDR1 is MDHEN, CDR2 SYDVKM, per germline. This CDR3 has 14 residues. The CDR3 is CASSTGGRNTEAFF. For the CDR3, the DNA is TGTGCCAGCAGTACAGGGGGCCGGAACACTGAAGCTTTCTTT.